This T cell receptor (beta chain) was observed in a study of cytomegalovirus exposure and HLA in healthy donors. The CDR3 is made up of 14 amino acids. Per the germline V gene, CDR1 is MNHEY and CDR2 is SMNVEV (reference sequence). Trimming left V 3 bases short and J 8 bases short, with 11 bases between. PCR used 60 Vbeta primers and 13 Jbeta primers. Sequencing was performed with immunoSEQ multiplex PCR; in TCRdb, only in-frame clones are kept and a portion is missing. This table holds 90,000 to 120,000 clones, approximately 76% found once. The rearrangement links TRBV27 to TRBJ1-6, with TRBD1 as a possible D gene (5 bases). The sequencing sample was made of PBMCs. This TCR came from a man between 18 and 35 years old in good health and CMV-seronegative. CDR3 residues: CASSFDSPHSPLHF. In nucleotides, the CDR3 is TGTGCCAGCAGTTTCGACAGTCCCCATTCACCCCTCCACTTT.